This TCR beta chain was captured by sequencing in a study of CD8 T cells in ankylosing spondylitis. The study, taken as a whole, reports: Relatively rare in peripheral blood, disease-linked clones were also CD8+. About 8 highly homologous variants made up a TCR beta motif, and this motif appeared characteristic of ankylosing spondylitis blood. The clones that were linked to disease were reported to be significantly enriched in matched synovial fluid samples from ankylosing spondylitis patients.

In this sample, this clonotype turned up a few times. Its antigen remains unknown. Looked up from germline, CDR1 is LGHDT and CDR2 is YNNKEL (reference sequence). CDR3 length: 17 residues. Trimming took off 4 bases at V and 2 bases at J, with 19 bases between the two ends. Using quantitative 5'-RACE with molecular barcodes, the authors made TCR beta libraries. TCRdb re-called the 5' RACE reads with MiXCR, one entry per CDR3 protein. The sample shows 200,000 to 250,000 distinct CDR3 sequences, approximately 20% of them seen only once. The chain uses TRBV3-1 and TRBJ2-3; perhaps TRBD2 as D (6 bases). The specimen was blood, either unsorted or a sorted T cell fraction (not recorded which). The sequence came from a male donor with ankylosing spondylitis. CDR3 amino acids: CASSPSSLAETTDTQYF. CDR3 coding DNA: TGTGCCAGCAGCCCCAGTTCCTTAGCGGAGACCACAGATACGCAGTATTTT.